The rows below give T cell receptor beta chains drawn from one sample of a study of identical twins. TCRdb used MiXCR to reprocess the 5' RACE reads, holding one entry per CDR3 protein. The sample has some 660,000 distinct CDR3 sequences; 8.5% to 9% are singletons. This sample was shared with a second study, whose subject was yellow fever vaccine responses in identical twins.

The source material was PBMCs. The receptors were sampled from a woman aged 18-29 years in good health. CDR3s include the opening cysteine and the closing phenylalanine or tryptophan. Each record gives: D gene, clone size, V gene, J gene, CDR3 DNA, CDR3 protein. A D gene is named only where the DNA matches it firmly. Some rows have no size entry. The others give once, few or many, or a class for an expanded clone.

-,many,TRBV20-1,TRBJ1-1,TGCAGTCTAAACAGGGCAGGGGAAGCTTTCTTT,CSLNRAGEAFF
-,-,TRBV5-6,TRBJ2-7,TGTGCCAGCAGAGGCGATAGATACCCCTACGAGCAGTACTTC,CASRGDRYPYEQYF
TRBD1,many,TRBV29-1,TRBJ2-7,TGCAGCGTTGAAACGACGGACAGGAGCTACGAGCAGTACTTC,CSVETTDRSYEQYF
-,-,TRBV28,TRBJ1-1,TGTGCCAGCAGTTCCCAAGGGAGACTCACTGAAGCTTTCTTT,CASSSQGRLTEAFF
-,-,TRBV5-1,TRBJ2-6,TGCGCCAGCAGCTCCGGACAGAGCTCTGGGGCCAACGTCCTGACTTTC,CASSSGQSSGANVLTF
-,many,TRBV2,TRBJ2-3,TGTGCCAGCAGTGAACCGGCGGGCACAGATACGCAGTATTTT,CASSEPAGTDTQYF
-,many,TRBV20-1,TRBJ1-1,TGCAGTGCTAGGATCACTGAAGCTTTCTTT,CSARITEAFF
-,many,TRBV28,TRBJ2-7,TGTGCCAGTAAGACGACCTACGAGCAGTACTTC,CASKTTYEQYF
-,many,TRBV29-1,TRBJ2-5,TGCAGCGTTGGCGAGGGCCAAGAGACCCAGTACTTC,CSVGEGQETQYF
-,many,TRBV29-1,TRBJ2-1,TGCACCCTCGGGGGACACCGTGAGAATGAGCAGTTCTTC,CTLGGHRENEQFF
TRBD1,few,TRBV28,TRBJ2-7,TGTGCCAGCAGTGACCACAGGGGCGGCTCCTACGAGCAGTACTTC,CASSDHRGGSYEQYF
-,many,TRBV7-9,TRBJ1-1,TGTGCCAGCAGCCCCTTAGGGGGTACTGAAGCTTTCTTT,CASSPLGGTEAFF
-,-,TRBV27,TRBJ2-1,TGTGCCAGCAGTTTATCTATCCCGGGACAAAACTACAATGAGCAGTTCTTC,CASSLSIPGQNYNEQFF
TRBD1,-,TRBV6-1,TRBJ1-2,TGTGCCAGCAGTGACAGGACAGGGAGAAGCTACACCTTC,CASSDRTGRSYTF
-,few,TRBV28,TRBJ1-2,TGTGCCACCCTGGCAGGGGAGTACTATGGCTACACCTTC,CATLAGEYYGYTF
-,-,TRBV12-3/TRBV12-4,TRBJ2-3,TGTGCCAGCAGACCGACGACAGATACGCAGTATTTT,CASRPTTDTQYF